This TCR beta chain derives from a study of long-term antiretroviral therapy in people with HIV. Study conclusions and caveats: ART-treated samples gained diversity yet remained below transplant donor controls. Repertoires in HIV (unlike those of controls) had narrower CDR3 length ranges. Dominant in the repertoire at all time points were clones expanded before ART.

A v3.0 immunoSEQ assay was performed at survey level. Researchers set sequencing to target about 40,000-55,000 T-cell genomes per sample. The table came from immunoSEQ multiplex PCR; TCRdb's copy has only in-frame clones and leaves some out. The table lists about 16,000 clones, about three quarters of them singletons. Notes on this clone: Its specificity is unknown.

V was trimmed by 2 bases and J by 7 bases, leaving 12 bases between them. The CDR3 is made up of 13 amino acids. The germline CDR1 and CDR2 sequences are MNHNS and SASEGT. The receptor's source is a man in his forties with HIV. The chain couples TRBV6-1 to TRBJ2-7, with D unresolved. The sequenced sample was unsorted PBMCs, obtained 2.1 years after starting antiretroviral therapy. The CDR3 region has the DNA TGTGCCAGCAGTGAAATAAGGGTAGATGAGCAGTACTTC. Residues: CASSEIRVDEQYF.